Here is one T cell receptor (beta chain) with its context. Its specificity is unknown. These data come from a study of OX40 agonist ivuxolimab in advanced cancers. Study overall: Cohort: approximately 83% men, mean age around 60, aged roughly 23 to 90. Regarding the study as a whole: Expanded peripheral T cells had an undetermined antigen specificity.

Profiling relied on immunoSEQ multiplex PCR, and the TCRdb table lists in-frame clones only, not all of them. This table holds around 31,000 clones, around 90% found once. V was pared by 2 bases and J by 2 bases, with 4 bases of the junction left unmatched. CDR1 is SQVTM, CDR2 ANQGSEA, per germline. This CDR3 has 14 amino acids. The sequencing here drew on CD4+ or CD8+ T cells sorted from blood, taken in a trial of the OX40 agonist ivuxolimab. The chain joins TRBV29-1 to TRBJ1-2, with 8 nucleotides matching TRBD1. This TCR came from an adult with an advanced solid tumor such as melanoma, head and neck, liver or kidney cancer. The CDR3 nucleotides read TGCAGCGTTGAAAAGGGACAGGTGAACTATGGCTACACCTTC. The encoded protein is CSVEKGQVNYGYTF.